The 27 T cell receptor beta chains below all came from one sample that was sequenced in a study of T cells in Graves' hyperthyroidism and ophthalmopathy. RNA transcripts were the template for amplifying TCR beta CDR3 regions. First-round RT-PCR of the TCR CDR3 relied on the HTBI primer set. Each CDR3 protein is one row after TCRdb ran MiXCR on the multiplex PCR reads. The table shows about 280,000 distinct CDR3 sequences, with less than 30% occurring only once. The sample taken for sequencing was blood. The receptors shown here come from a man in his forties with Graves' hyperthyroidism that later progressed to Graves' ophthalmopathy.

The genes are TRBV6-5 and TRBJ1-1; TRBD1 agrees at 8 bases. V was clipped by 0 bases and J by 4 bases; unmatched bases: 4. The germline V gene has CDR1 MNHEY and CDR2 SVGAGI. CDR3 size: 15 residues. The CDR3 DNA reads TGTGCCAGCAGTTACTCAACAGGGGGTATCACTGAAGCTTTCTTT. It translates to CASSYSTGGITEAFF.

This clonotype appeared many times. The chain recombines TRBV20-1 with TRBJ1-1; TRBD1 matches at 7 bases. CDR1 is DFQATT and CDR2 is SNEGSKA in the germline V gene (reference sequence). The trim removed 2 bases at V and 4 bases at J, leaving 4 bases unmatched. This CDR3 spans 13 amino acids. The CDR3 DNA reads TGCAGTGCTAGATCGTCAGGGGGCACTGAAGCTTTCTTT. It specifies CSARSSGGTEAFF.

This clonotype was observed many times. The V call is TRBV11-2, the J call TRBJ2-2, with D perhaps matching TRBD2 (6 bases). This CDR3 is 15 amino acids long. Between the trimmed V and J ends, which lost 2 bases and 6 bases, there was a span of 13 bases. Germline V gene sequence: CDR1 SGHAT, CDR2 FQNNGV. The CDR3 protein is CASSLSGVSPGELFF. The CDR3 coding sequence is TGTGCCAGCAGCTTATCGGGAGTTTCTCCCGGGGAGCTGTTTTTT.

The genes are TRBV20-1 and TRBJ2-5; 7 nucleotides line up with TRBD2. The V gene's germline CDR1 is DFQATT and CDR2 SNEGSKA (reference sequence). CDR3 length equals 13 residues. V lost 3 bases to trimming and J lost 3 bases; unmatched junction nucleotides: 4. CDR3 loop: CSASTAGEETQYF. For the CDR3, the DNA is TGCAGTGCTAGCACGGCGGGGGAAGAGACCCAGTACTTC.

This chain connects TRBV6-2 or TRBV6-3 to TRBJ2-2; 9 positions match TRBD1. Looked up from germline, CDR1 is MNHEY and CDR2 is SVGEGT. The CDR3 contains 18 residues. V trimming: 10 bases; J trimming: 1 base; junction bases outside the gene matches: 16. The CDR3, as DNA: TGTGCCACCCTACCGGGACAGGGCACAAAACAGAACACCGGGGAGCTGTTTTTT. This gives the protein CATLPGQGTKQNTGELFF.

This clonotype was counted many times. The CDR3 region is CASSHRLAETQETQYF. As DNA, the CDR3 is TGTGCCAGCAGCCACAGACTAGCGGAGACACAAGAGACCCAGTACTTC. The gene calls are TRBV7-8 and TRBJ2-5; the match to TRBD2 covers 9 bases. The CDR3 has 16 amino acids. Germline V gene data show CDR1 as SGHVS and CDR2 as FQNEAQ. V trimming: 5 bases; J trimming: 2 bases; junction bases outside the gene matches: 9.

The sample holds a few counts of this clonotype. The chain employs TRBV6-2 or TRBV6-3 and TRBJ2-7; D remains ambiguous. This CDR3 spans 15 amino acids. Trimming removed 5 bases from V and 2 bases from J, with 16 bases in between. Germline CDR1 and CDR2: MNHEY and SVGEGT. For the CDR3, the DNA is TGTGCCAGCAGTACTTTGAAGAACCAACCCTACGAGCAGTACTTC. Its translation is CASSTLKNQPYEQYF.

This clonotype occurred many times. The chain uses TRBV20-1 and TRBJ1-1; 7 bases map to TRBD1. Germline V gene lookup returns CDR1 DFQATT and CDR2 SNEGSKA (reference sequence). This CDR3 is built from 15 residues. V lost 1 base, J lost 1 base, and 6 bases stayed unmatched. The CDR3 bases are TGCAGTGCTAGAGGGGGACAGAGGGGGAACACTGAAGCTTTCTTT. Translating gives CSARGGQRGNTEAFF.

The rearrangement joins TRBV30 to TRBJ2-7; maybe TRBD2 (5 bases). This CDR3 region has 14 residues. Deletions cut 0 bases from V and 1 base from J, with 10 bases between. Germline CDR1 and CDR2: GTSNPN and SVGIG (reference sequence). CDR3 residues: CAWSVREVSYEQYF. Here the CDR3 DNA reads TGTGCCTGGAGTGTACGGGAAGTTTCCTACGAGCAGTACTTC.

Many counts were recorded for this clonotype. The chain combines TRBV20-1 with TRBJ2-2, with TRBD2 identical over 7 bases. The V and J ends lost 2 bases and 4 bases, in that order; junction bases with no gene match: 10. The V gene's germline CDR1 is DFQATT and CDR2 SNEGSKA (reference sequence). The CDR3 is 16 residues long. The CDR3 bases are TGCAGTGCTAGAAGAGGTGCGGGAGCCGGCACCGGGGAGCTGTTTTTT. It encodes CSARRGAGAGTGELFF.

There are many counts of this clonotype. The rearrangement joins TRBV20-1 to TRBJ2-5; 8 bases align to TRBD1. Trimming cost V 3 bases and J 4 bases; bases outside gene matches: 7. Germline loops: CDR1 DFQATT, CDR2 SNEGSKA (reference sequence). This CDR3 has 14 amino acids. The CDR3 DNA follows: TGCAGTGCTAGCTCCCGGACAGGGAGAGAGACCCAGTACTTC. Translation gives CSASSRTGRETQYF.

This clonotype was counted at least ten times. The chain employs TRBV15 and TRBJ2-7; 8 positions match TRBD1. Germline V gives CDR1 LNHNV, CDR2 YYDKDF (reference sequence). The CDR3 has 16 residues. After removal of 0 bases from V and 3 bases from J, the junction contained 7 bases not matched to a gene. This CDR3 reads CATSRDLGTGGYEQYF. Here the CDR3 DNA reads TGTGCCACCAGCAGAGATTTGGGGACAGGAGGCTACGAGCAGTACTTC.

The CDR3 coding sequence is TGTGCCAGCAGTTTATCTTTTCGGATACTGAACACTGAAGCTTTCTTT. Its translation is CASSLSFRILNTEAFF. V is TRBV12-3 or TRBV12-4 and J is TRBJ1-1; D not resolved. Between the trimmed V and J ends, which lost 2 bases and 0 bases, there was a span of 13 bases. The CDR3 is 16 residues long.

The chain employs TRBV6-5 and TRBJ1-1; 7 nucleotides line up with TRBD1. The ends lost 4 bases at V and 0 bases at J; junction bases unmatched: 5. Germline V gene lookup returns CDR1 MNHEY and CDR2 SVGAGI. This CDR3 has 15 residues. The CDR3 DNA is TGTGCCAGCAGTTTATGGGGACAGCTGAACACTGAAGCTTTCTTT. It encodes CASSLWGQLNTEAFF.

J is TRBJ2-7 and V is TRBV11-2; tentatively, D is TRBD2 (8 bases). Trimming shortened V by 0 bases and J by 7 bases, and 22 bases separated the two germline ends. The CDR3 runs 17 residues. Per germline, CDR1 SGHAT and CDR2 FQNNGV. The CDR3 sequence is CASSLEMGLGRGLEQYF. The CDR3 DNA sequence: TGTGCCAGCAGCTTAGAGATGGGACTCGGGAGGGGGCTGGAGCAGTACTTC.

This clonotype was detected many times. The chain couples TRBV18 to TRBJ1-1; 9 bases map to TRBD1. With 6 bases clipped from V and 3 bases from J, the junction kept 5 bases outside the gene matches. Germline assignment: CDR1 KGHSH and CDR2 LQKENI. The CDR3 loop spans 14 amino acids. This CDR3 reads CASSSRDRDTEAFF. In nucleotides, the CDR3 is TGTGCCAGCTCTTCCCGGGACAGGGACACTGAAGCTTTCTTT.

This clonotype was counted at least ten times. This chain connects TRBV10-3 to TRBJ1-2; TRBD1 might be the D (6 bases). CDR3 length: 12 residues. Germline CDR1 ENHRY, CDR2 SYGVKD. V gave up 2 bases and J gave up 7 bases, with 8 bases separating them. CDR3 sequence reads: CAISEPRGGYTF. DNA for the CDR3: TGTGCCATCAGTGAGCCCAGGGGTGGCTACACCTTC.

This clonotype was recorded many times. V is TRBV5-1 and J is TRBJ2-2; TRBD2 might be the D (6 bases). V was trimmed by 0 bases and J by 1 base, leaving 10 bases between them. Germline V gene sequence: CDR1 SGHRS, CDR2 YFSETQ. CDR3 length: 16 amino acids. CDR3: CASSLGTTGNTGELFF. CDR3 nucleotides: TGCGCCAGCAGCTTGGGGACTACCGGGAACACCGGGGAGCTGTTTTTT.

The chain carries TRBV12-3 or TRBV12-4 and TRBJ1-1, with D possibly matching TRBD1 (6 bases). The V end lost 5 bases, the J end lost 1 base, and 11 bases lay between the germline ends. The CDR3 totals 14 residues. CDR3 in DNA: TGTGCCAGCAGTCACGGGACACGGAACACTGAAGCTTTCTTT. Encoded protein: CASSHGTRNTEAFF.

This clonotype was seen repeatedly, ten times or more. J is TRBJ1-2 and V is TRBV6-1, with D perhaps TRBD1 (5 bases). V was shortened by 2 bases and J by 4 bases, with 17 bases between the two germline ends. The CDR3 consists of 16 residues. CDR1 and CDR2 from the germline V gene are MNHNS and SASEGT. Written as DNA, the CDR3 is TGTGCCAGCAGTGAATTCGATACAGGTCTAAGCTATGGCTACACCTTC. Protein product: CASSEFDTGLSYGYTF.

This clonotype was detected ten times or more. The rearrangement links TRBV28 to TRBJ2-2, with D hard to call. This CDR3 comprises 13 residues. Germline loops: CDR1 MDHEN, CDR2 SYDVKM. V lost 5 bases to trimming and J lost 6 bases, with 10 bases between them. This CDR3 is CASSQNLAGELFF. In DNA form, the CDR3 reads TGTGCCAGCAGTCAAAATCTTGCCGGGGAGCTGTTTTTT.

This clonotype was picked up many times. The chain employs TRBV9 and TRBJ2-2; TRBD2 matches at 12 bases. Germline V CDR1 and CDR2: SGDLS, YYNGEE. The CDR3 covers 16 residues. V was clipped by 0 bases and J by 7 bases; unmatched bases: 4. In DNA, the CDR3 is TGTGCCAGCAGCGTAGGACTAGCGGGAGCCAACGGGGAGCTGTTTTTT. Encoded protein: CASSVGLAGANGELFF.

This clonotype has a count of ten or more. The CDR3 here is CASSQEGTQLGGPQYF. CDR3 bases: TGTGCCAGCAGCCAAGAGGGGACCCAGTTAGGGGGTCCCCAGTACTTC. This chain uses TRBV4-2 with TRBJ2-5; weak D call: TRBD1 (6 bases). The ends were cut back, 0 bases at V and 9 bases at J, with 20 bases in the middle. The CDR3 has 16 residues. Germline V gives CDR1 LGHNA, CDR2 YNFKEQ.

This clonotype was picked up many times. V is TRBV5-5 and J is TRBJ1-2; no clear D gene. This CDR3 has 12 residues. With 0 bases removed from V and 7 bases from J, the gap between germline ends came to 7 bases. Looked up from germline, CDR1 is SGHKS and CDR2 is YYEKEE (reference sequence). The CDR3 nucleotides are TGTGCCAGCAGCTTGGGGGCTTCTGGCTACACCTTC. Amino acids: CASSLGASGYTF.

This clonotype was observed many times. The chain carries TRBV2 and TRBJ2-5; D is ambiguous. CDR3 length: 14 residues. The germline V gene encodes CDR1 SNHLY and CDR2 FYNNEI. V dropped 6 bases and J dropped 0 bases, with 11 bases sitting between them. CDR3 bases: TGTGCCAGCAGGGCCGGGTCGTACCAAGAGACCCAGTACTTC. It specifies CASRAGSYQETQYF.

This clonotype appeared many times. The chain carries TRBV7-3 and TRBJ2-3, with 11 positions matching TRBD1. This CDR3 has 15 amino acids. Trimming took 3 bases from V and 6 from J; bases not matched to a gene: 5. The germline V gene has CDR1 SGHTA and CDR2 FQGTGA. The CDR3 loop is CASSFRTGGSDTQYF. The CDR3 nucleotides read TGTGCCAGCAGCTTCCGGACAGGGGGCAGCGATACGCAGTATTTT.

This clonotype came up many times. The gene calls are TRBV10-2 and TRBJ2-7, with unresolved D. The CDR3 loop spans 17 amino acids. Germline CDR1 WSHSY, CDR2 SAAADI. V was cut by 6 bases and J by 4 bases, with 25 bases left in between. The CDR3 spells CASSDQPGIGFEYEQYF. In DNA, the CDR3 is TGCGCCAGCAGCGACCAACCTGGAATAGGGTTCGAGTACGAGCAGTACTTC.